Listed here are 9 T cell receptor beta chains from one sample, sequenced in a study of T cell responses to AZD1222 COVID-19 vaccine. Method: immunoSEQ multiplex PCR; TCRdb's copy keeps in-frame clones and lacks some. The table shows some 140,000 clones, with around 90% occurring only once. The material was peripheral blood, obtained on day 0 of AZD1222 vaccination. These receptor sequences come from an adult in good health.

This chain connects TRBV10-3 to TRBJ2-1; D unresolved. Germline CDR1 and CDR2: ENHRY and SYGVKD. V lost 3 bases and J 6 bases, leaving 3 bases between the germline ends. This CDR3 comprises 11 residues. The CDR3 protein is CAISEVNEQFF. CDR3 bases: TGTGCCATCAGTGAAGTCAATGAGCAGTTCTTC.

V gene TRBV2 combines with J gene TRBJ1-2; 7 bases map to TRBD1. V lost 0 bases, J lost 10 bases, and 8 bases stayed unmatched. Germline values: CDR1 SNHLY, CDR2 FYNNEI. The length of the CDR3 is 14 residues. CDR3 sequence: CASSEADRLDDYTF. The CDR3 region has the DNA TGTGCCAGCAGTGAAGCGGACAGGTTGGATGACTACACCTTC.

The rearrangement links TRBV7-6 to TRBJ1-1, with 7 bases that match TRBD1. CDR3 length: 14 residues. Germline CDR1 reads SGHVS; CDR2 reads FNYEAQ. The junction had 9 bases not matched to a gene; V was cut back by 5 bases and J by 6 bases. CDR3 sequence: CASSTQDRVAEAFF. In nucleotides, the CDR3 is TGTGCCAGCAGCACACAAGACAGGGTCGCTGAAGCTTTCTTT.

This chain links TRBV11-1 with TRBJ1-2, with unresolved D. Germline loops: CDR1 SGHAT, CDR2 FQDESV (reference sequence). With 3 bases removed from V and 4 bases from J, the gap between germline ends came to 12 bases. The CDR3 sequence is 14 residues long. The CDR3 DNA follows: TGTGCCAGCAGCTTTGTGAGGGAACGCTATGGCTACACCTTC. Amino acids: CASSFVRERYGYTF.

This clone has only one observation. The chain is built from TRBV27 and TRBJ2-1; 9 bases are shared with TRBD2. This CDR3 has 13 amino acids. The V segment lost 5 bases and the J segment 8 bases; nucleotides outside the gene matches: 4. The V gene's germline CDR1 is MNHEY and CDR2 SMNVEV (reference sequence). CDR3 DNA: TGTGCCAGCAGTAGCGGGAGGTCCCATGAGCAGTTCTTC. The encoded protein is CASSSGRSHEQFF.

The chain couples TRBV2 to TRBJ2-3; D is ambiguous. With 6 bases removed from V and 2 bases from J, the gap between germline ends came to 6 bases. This CDR3 has 12 residues. Germline V CDR1 and CDR2: SNHLY, FYNNEI. The DNA for the CDR3 is TGTGCCAGCAGCCTATACACAGATACGCAGTATTTT. Residues: CASSLYTDTQYF.

This chain uses TRBV9 with TRBJ1-1; 8 nucleotides line up with TRBD1. V lost 4 bases and J lost 8; bases outside the gene matches: 19. Germline lookup yields CDR1 SGDLS and CDR2 YYNGEE. This CDR3 region has 17 residues. The CDR3 loop is CASSSRQGPEGVPEAFF. The CDR3 nucleotides read TGTGCCAGCAGCTCGAGACAGGGGCCGGAGGGGGTCCCCGAAGCTTTCTTT.

V and J are TRBV7-8 and TRBJ1-5; TRBD1 aligns across 7 bases. The length of the CDR3 is 16 residues. Germline-derived CDR1 and CDR2 are SGHVS and FQNEAQ. Trimming removed 4 bases from V and 1 base from J; junction bases left unmatched: 7. CDR3 coding DNA: TGTGCCAGCAGCTCCAATATACAGGGGAGCAATCAGCCCCAGCATTTT. Translation: CASSSNIQGSNQPQHF.

The chain combines TRBV28 with TRBJ2-7; D unclear. Germline assignment: CDR1 MDHEN and CDR2 SYDVKM. V lost 2 bases, J lost 0 bases, and 11 bases lay in between. The CDR3 extends over 15 amino acids. The CDR3: CASSLSSVGSYEQYF. DNA of the CDR3: TGTGCCAGCAGTTTAAGTAGTGTCGGCTCCTACGAGCAGTACTTC.